The next 29 T cell receptor beta chains were all read from a single sample in a study of immune cell composition in non-small cell lung cancer. Normal lung sampling was at least 3 cm from the tumour, as distant as possible. Profiled with immunoSEQ multiplex PCR; TCRdb holds only in-frame clones, not every one. The data show 500 or so clones, around 68% seen once. Sequenced input: non-adjacent lung tissue. These receptors all come from a human donor with non-small cell lung cancer.

The rearrangement uses TRBV7-8 and TRBJ2-7; 8 bases align to TRBD1. Germline V lookup: CDR1 SGHVS, CDR2 FQNEAQ. This CDR3 has 14 amino acids. V lost 6 bases, J lost 9 bases, and 13 bases stayed unmatched. CDR3 nucleotides: TGTGCCAGCAGGACCGGGACAGGAACCTCTGGGCAGTACTTC. It translates to CASRTGTGTSGQYF. Together with reference TRBV7-8 and TRBJ2-7, the CDR3 gives the full variable domain: GAGVSQSPRYKVAKRGQDVALRCDPISGHVSLFWYQQALGQGPEFLTYFQNEAQLDKSGLPSDRFFAERPEGSVSTLKIQRTQQEDSAVYLCASRTGTGTSGQYFGPGTRLTVT.

V is TRBV11-2 and J is TRBJ1-4; tentative D call: TRBD1 (5 bases). V lost 6 bases and J 6 bases, leaving 17 bases between the germline ends. The CDR3 length is 15 residues. Germline lookup yields CDR1 SGHAT and CDR2 FQNNGV. In DNA form, the CDR3 reads TGTGCCAGCAGACGAAACAGTCGGGACCATGAAAAACTGTTTTTT. This codes for CASRRNSRDHEKLFF.

This clone was picked up one time. The CDR3 region is CASSSSGPEGGYTF. DNA of the CDR3: TGTGCCAGCAGCTCCTCCGGGCCCGAGGGTGGCTACACCTTC. The chain carries TRBV7-9 and TRBJ1-2; D gene ambiguous. Deletions cut 4 bases from V and 7 bases from J, with 16 bases between. Per the germline V gene, CDR1 is SEHNR and CDR2 is FQNEAQ (reference sequence). The CDR3 is made up of 14 amino acids.

DNA for the CDR3: TGTGCCAGCAGCTTAGTTGGAGGTCTCTCATCCAGTCCCAAAAACATTCAGTACTTC. It is translated as CASSLVGGLSSSPKNIQYF. The chain combines TRBV7-9 with TRBJ2-4, with a possible D match to TRBD2 (5 bases). The CDR3 totals 19 residues. The germline V gene encodes CDR1 SEHNR and CDR2 FQNEAQ (reference sequence). The germline V and J ends were trimmed by 1 base and 2 bases, with 21 bases remaining between them.

The rearrangement links TRBV19 to TRBJ1-6; 7 bases map to TRBD1. CDR3 length: 20 residues. CDR1 and CDR2 (germline): LNHDA, SQIVND (reference sequence). V gave up 3 bases and J gave up 0 bases; unmatched junction bases: 14. The DNA of the CDR3 is TGTGCCAGTAGTATGGGGGCAGGGGGAGCCCGAACCTCCTATAATTCACCCCTCCACTTT. Protein: CASSMGAGGARTSYNSPLHF.

The chain couples TRBV27 to TRBJ2-5; 7 bases are a match to TRBD2. Germline lookup yields CDR1 MNHEY and CDR2 SMNVEV (reference sequence). The length of the CDR3 is 12 residues. V shed 8 bases and J 5 bases; nucleotides not matched to a gene: 5. CDR3 loop: CASGRAGETQYF. The CDR3 coding sequence is TGTGCCAGCGGGAGGGCGGGTGAGACCCAGTACTTC.

The chain is built from TRBV5-1 and TRBJ2-7; D uncertain. Germline CDR1 is SGHRS and CDR2 is YFSETQ. This CDR3 has 13 amino acids. V lost 0 bases and J lost 5, with 9 bases in between. The CDR3 DNA is TGCGCCAGCAGCTTGGGGAAGGCCCACGAGCAGTACTTC. It specifies CASSLGKAHEQYF.

The V and J genes are TRBV30 and TRBJ2-2, with 7 bases aligning to TRBD1. Germline assignment: CDR1 GTSNPN and CDR2 SVGIG (reference sequence). There are 14 residues in the CDR3. J lost 4 bases, V lost 4 bases, and 6 bases had no gene match. CDR3 sequence reads: CAWITGVGTGELFF. Here the CDR3 DNA reads TGTGCCTGGATTACAGGGGTCGGCACCGGGGAGCTGTTTTTT.

The V call is TRBV27, the J call TRBJ2-1; 9 nucleotides align to TRBD2. The V gene end was trimmed by 4 bases and the J gene end by 7 bases; junction bases not matched to a gene: 2. Per the germline V gene, CDR1 is MNHEY and CDR2 is SMNVEV (reference sequence). The CDR3 extends over 13 amino acids. The CDR3 sequence: CASSSTSGNEQFF. For the CDR3, the DNA is TGTGCCAGCAGTTCCACTAGCGGGAATGAGCAGTTCTTC.

The rearrangement uses TRBV6-9 and TRBJ2-7; D may be TRBD2 (6 bases). The CDR3 has 15 amino acids. Looked up from germline, CDR1 is MNHGY and CDR2 is SVAAGI. V was pared by 5 bases and J by 0 bases, with 14 bases between. The CDR3 sequence: CASSRAGLSSYEQYF. CDR3 nucleotide sequence: TGTGCCAGCAGTCGCGCGGGACTCAGCTCCTACGAGCAGTACTTC.

Comment on this clone: A junction end diverges from the germline sequence, so it may reflect a read error. The chain has TRBV7-7 and TRBJ2-2; 8 nucleotides line up with TRBD2. This CDR3 contains 17 residues. Germline CDR1 reads SSHAT; CDR2 reads FNYEAQ (reference sequence). The CDR3 DNA is TGTGCTAGCAGCTTAGCTTACAGGAGCGGGAGCCCCGGGGAGCTGTTTTTT. As protein: CASSLAYRSGSPGELFF. The full variable domain, completed using reference TRBV7-7 and TRBJ2-2, is GAGVSQSPRYKVTKRGQDVTLRCDPISSHATLYWYQQALGQGPEFLTYFNYEAQPDKSGLPSDRFSAERPEGSISTLTIQRTEQRDSAMYRCASSLAYRSGSPGELFFGEGSRLTVL.

This chain joins TRBV4-3 and TRBJ1-2; 8 nucleotides match TRBD1. Germline CDR1 and CDR2: LGHNA and YSLEER. CDR3 length equals 13 residues. J was trimmed by 7 bases and V by 6 bases; bases with no gene match: 7. The CDR3 here is CASSPDRGRGYTF. In DNA, the CDR3 is TGCGCCAGCAGTCCTGACAGGGGTCGTGGCTACACCTTC.

This chain connects TRBV19 to TRBJ1-5; possibly TRBD1 for D (5 bases). Germline lookup yields CDR1 LNHDA and CDR2 SQIVND (reference sequence). Trimming took 1 base from V and 5 from J, leaving 9 bases between them. The CDR3 totals 14 residues. Written as DNA, the CDR3 is TGTGCCAGTAGTATAGCCTGGGGGGATCAGCCCCAGCATTTT. Amino acids: CASSIAWGDQPQHF.

This clone was observed a few times. The CDR3 nucleotides are TGCAGCGTTGATTGGGGAAACTATGGCTACACCTTC. Its protein product is CSVDWGNYGYTF. The gene calls are TRBV29-1 and TRBJ1-2, with D uncertain. Germline values: CDR1 SQVTM, CDR2 ANQGSEA. The CDR3 loop spans 12 amino acids. V was shortened by 3 bases and J by 2 bases, with 7 bases between the two germline ends. The variable domain in full, completed from reference TRBV29-1 and TRBJ1-2, reads SAVISQKPSRDICQRGTSLTIQCQVDSQVTMMFWYRQQPGQSLTLIATANQGSEATYESGFVIDKFPISRPNLTFSTLTVSNMSPEDSSIYLCSVDWGNYGYTFGSGTRLTVV.

The chain links TRBV29-1 to TRBJ2-1, with D perhaps matching TRBD1 (5 bases). Trimming shortened V by 3 bases and J by 3 bases, and 6 bases separated the two germline ends. CDR3 size: 12 residues. Germline values: CDR1 SQVTM, CDR2 ANQGSEA. DNA of the CDR3: TGCAGCGTTGACCAGGGCTACAATGAGCAGTTCTTC. This encodes CSVDQGYNEQFF.

The rearrangement links TRBV29-1 to TRBJ2-2; TRBD1 agrees at 8 bases. The V gene's germline CDR1 is SQVTM and CDR2 ANQGSEA. The V gene end was trimmed by 3 bases and the J gene end by 5 bases; junction bases not matched to a gene: 2. CDR3 length equals 13 residues. CDR3 loop: CSVDRGRTGELFF. As DNA, the CDR3 is TGCAGCGTTGACAGGGGGCGGACCGGGGAGCTGTTTTTT.

The J gene is TRBJ2-5, the V gene TRBV30; D unresolved. CDR1 and CDR2 from the germline V gene are GTSNPN and SVGIG (reference sequence). The CDR3 spans 15 residues. V lost 0 bases and J lost 5, with 16 bases in between. CDR3 coding DNA: TGTGCCTGGAGTGTACCCTCCTCCTCAACGGAGACCCAGTACTTC. Translating it yields CAWSVPSSSTETQYF.

The rearrangement uses TRBV6-1 and TRBJ2-7; D remains unclear. The CDR3 contains 11 residues. The V end lost 10 bases, the J end lost 3 bases, and 10 bases lay between the germline ends. The germline V gene encodes CDR1 MNHNS and CDR2 SASEGT. The CDR3 loop is CAITDGYEQYF. Written as DNA, the CDR3 is TGTGCCATCACCGACGGCTACGAGCAGTACTTC.

This clone was observed a single time. The chain carries TRBV11-2 and TRBJ1-1; 9 nucleotides align to TRBD1. Germline loops: CDR1 SGHAT, CDR2 FQNNGV. Trimming cost V 6 bases and J 5 bases; bases outside gene matches: 10. This CDR3 is 15 amino acids long. CDR3 amino acids: CASRTTGTGRTEAFF. In DNA form, the CDR3 reads TGTGCCAGCAGGACAACCGGGACAGGGAGGACTGAAGCTTTCTTT. The whole variable domain, filled in from reference TRBV11-2 and TRBJ1-1, reads EAGVAQSPRYKIIEKRQSVAFWCNPISGHATLYWYQQILGQGPKLLIQFQNNGVVDDSQLPKDRFSAERLKGVDSTLKIQPAKLEDSAVYLCASRTTGTGRTEAFFGQGTRLTVV.

This clone was recorded a few times. The chain links TRBV7-2 to TRBJ1-2; a weak D match, TRBD1 (5 bases). The V and J ends lost 3 bases and 6 bases respectively, with 14 bases between them. Germline V lookup: CDR1 SGHTA, CDR2 FQGNSA. The CDR3 consists of 14 residues. CDR3 residues: CASSFLSGGDGYTF. The CDR3 region has the DNA TGTGCCAGCAGCTTTCTCTCCGGGGGGGATGGCTACACCTTC.

This clone was detected once. CDR3 sequence (DNA): TGTGCCAGTAATCCTAAAGTATCTCAAGTGGGCTACACCTTC. Translating gives CASNPKVSQVGYTF. V is TRBV19 and J is TRBJ1-2; D gene unclear. V was clipped by 7 bases and J by 8 bases, with 20 bases between them. Germline CDR1 is LNHDA and CDR2 is SQIVND (reference sequence). The CDR3 has 14 residues.

This chain links TRBV7-2 with TRBJ2-1; the D gene is possibly TRBD2 (7 bases). The CDR3 has 15 residues. The germline CDR1 and CDR2 sequences are SGHTA and FQGNSA. The germline V and J ends were trimmed by 2 bases and 9 bases, with 17 bases remaining between them. The CDR3 sequence: CASSLYDGGQGEQFF. CDR3 coding DNA: TGTGCCAGCAGCTTATATGACGGGGGGCAGGGTGAGCAGTTCTTC.

A few counts support this clone. The germline gene is not matched at one end of the junction; a read error may be the cause. V usage is TRBV5-4 and J usage is TRBJ1-1; 9 bases map to TRBD1. This CDR3 contains 15 residues. CDR1 and CDR2 (germline): SGHNT, YYREEE (reference sequence). CDR3 in amino acids: CASSADRGVDTEAFF. DNA for the CDR3: TGCGCCAGCAGCGCGGACAGGGGAGTGGACACTGAAGCTTTCTTT.

The V gene is TRBV11-3, the J gene TRBJ2-5, with D possibly called TRBD1 or TRBD2 (5 bases each). Trimming stripped 1 base from V and 5 bases from J, with 8 bases between. Germline lookup yields CDR1 SGHNT and CDR2 YENEEA. The length of the CDR3 is 13 residues. CDR3 sequence (DNA): TGTGCCAGCAGCTTAGTTAGGGACGAGACCCAGTACTTC. It is translated as CASSLVRDETQYF.

The genes are TRBV30 and TRBJ2-1; tentatively, D is TRBD1 (5 bases). The germline gives CDR1 GTSNPN, CDR2 SVGIG (reference sequence). V lost 5 bases, J lost 9 bases, and 14 bases lay in between. The CDR3 is 12 residues long. CDR3 protein: CAWGPHQGEQFF. DNA of the CDR3: TGTGCCTGGGGACCCCACCAGGGTGAGCAGTTCTTC.

The chain recombines TRBV5-1 with TRBJ1-2; perhaps TRBD1 as D (5 bases). This CDR3 is built from 15 residues. Germline CDR1 is SGHRS and CDR2 is YFSETQ. Deletions cut 3 bases from V and 3 bases from J, with 15 bases between. The CDR3 loop is CASSSNIGTDYGYTF. CDR3 sequence (DNA): TGCGCCAGCAGCTCAAATATAGGGACGGACTATGGCTACACCTTC.

Points on this clone: At the DNA level, this CDR3 is encoded by other sequences in the same sample as well. The V and J genes are TRBV7-9 and TRBJ1-2, with D maybe TRBD1 (5 bases). CDR3 length: 15 amino acids. The germline CDR1 and CDR2 sequences are SEHNR and FQNEAQ (reference sequence). Between the trimmed V and J ends, which lost 0 bases and 2 bases, there was a span of 10 bases. The CDR3 spells CASSLARGENYGYTF. The CDR3 DNA reads as TGTGCCAGCAGCTTAGCGAGGGGCGAGAACTATGGCTACACCTTC.

The sample holds one count of this clone. One end of the junction does not line up with germline, which may come from a read error. The CDR3 sequence: CASSQDLLGPNEKLFF. DNA for the CDR3: TGTGCCAGCAGCCAAGATTTATTGGGGCCGAATGAAAAACTGTTTTTT. The chain links TRBV4-1 to TRBJ1-4, with D tentatively TRBD1 (5 bases). Germline CDR1 reads MGHRA; CDR2 reads YSYEKL. The CDR3 totals 16 residues.

This chain uses TRBV9 with TRBJ2-7; the match to TRBD1 covers 8 bases. The CDR3 has 14 amino acids. Germline V gene lookup returns CDR1 SGDLS and CDR2 YYNGEE. Losses at the gene ends were 4 bases for V and 2 bases for J; bases not matched to a gene: 5. Here the CDR3 DNA reads TGTGCCAGCAGCTTATTGGACAGGGCCTACGAGCAGTACTTC. The encoded protein is CASSLLDRAYEQYF.